This TCR beta chain originates from a study of blood T cell repertoires in COVID-19. About the study: Some COVID-19 samples were acute and others convalescent; all came from the United States, Italy and Spain.

In its sample, this clone was seen once. The assay was immunoSEQ multiplex PCR, and TCRdb's table has in-frame clones only and misses some. The table records some 170,000 clones, roughly 80% of them present only once. The germline V gene has CDR1 MNHEY and CDR2 SMNVEV (reference sequence). The junction had 12 bases not matched to a gene; V was cut back by 6 bases and J by 3 bases. CDR3 size: 16 residues. The sample consisted of peripheral blood. The gene calls are TRBV27 and TRBJ1-1; 8 bases are shared with TRBD1. The receptor comes from a man aged 65 to 79 with acute or convalescent COVID-19. CDR3 in DNA: TGTGCCAGCAGCCCCGGACAGGGCCTAGGGGACACTGAAGCTTTCTTT. The encoded protein is CASSPGQGLGDTEAFF.